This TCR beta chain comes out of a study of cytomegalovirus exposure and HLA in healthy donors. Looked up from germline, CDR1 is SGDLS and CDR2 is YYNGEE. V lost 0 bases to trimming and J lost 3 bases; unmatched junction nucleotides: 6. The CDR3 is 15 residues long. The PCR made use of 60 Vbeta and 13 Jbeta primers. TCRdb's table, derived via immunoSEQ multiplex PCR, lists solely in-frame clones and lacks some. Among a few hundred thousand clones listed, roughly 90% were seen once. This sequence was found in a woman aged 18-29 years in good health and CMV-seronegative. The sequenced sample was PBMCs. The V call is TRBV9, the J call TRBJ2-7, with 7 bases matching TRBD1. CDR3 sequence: CASSVEPRGFYEQYF. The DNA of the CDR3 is TGTGCCAGCAGCGTAGAACCCAGGGGGTTCTACGAGCAGTACTTC.